These T cell receptor beta chains were read from a single sample in a study of OX40 agonist ivuxolimab in advanced cancers. The table came from immunoSEQ multiplex PCR; TCRdb's copy has only in-frame clones and leaves some out. The top ten hold over 0.4% of the sample, which has 60,000 to 70,000 clones, approximately 85% seen once. Sequencing used CD4+ or CD8+ T cells sorted from blood, obtained in a trial of the OX40 agonist ivuxolimab. These receptors came from an adult with an advanced solid tumor such as melanoma, head and neck, liver or kidney cancer. The CDR3 runs from the conserved cysteine through the conserved F or W. D genes are given only for firm matches. For some rows the clone size is stated as once, few or many, or as a class when expanded; others skip it.

j_call clone_size v_call cdr3_length d_call cdr3_aa cdr3_nt
TRBJ2-5 - TRBV29-1 14 TRBD2 CSGRGAGGRETQYF TGCAGCGGAAGAGGGGCGGGAGGAAGGGAGACCCAGTACTTC
TRBJ2-3 - TRBV27 14 - CASSLLGPTDTQYF TGTGCCAGCAGTTTACTTGGACCCACAGATACGCAGTATTTT
TRBJ1-1 few TRBV28 12 - CASSFSENEAFF TGTGCCAGCAGTTTCTCAGAGAATGAAGCTTTCTTT
TRBJ2-7 few TRBV4-1 17 - CASSQVYGPSAGYEQYF TGCGCCAGCAGCCAAGTATACGGTCCCAGCGCGGGTTACGAGCAGTACTTC
TRBJ2-2 few TRBV28 14 - CASSLNPDTGELFF TGTGCCAGCAGTTTGAACCCGGACACCGGGGAGCTGTTTTTT
TRBJ2-7 once TRBV11-3 14 - CASSSLKVAYEQYF TGTGCCAGCAGCTCCCTCAAGGTCGCCTACGAGCAGTACTTC
TRBJ1-5 - TRBV7-2 13 - CASSLASNQPQHF TGTGCCAGCAGCTTAGCTTCTAATCAGCCCCAGCATTTT
TRBJ2-7 - TRBV7-9 13 - CASSSPPGLVQYF TGTGCCAGCAGCTCCCCGCCAGGGTTAGTGCAGTACTTC
TRBJ2-7 once TRBV7-3 19 TRBD2 CASSLNSRLAGGLGYEQYF TGTGCCAGCAGCTTAAATTCGCGTCTAGCGGGAGGGCTAGGCTACGAGCAGTACTTC
TRBJ2-2 - TRBV14 13 - CASSQTQRGELFF TGTGCCAGCAGTCAGACCCAACGGGGGGAGCTGTTTTTT
TRBJ1-2 once TRBV5-4 15 - CASSFFDRPFEGYTF TGTGCCAGCAGCTTCTTCGACAGGCCGTTTGAGGGCTACACCTTC
TRBJ1-6 - TRBV18 15 TRBD1 CASSTGGTGGSPLHF TGTGCCAGCTCAACGGGCGGGACAGGGGGCTCACCCCTCCACTTT
TRBJ2-7 - TRBV27 15 - CASSPDMTPSYEQYF TGTGCCAGCAGTCCCGACATGACCCCCTCCTACGAGCAGTACTTC
TRBJ1-2 - TRBV5-1 14 TRBD1 CASSADRGRNGYTF TGCGCCAGCAGCGCGGACAGGGGTAGGAATGGCTACACCTTC
TRBJ2-4 - TRBV19 15 - CASSINSLAKNIQYF TGTGCCAGTAGTATTAACTCTCTAGCCAAAAACATTCAGTACTTC
TRBJ2-2 - TRBV9 16 - CASSVMSAANTGELFF TGTGCCAGCAGCGTAATGAGCGCCGCGAACACCGGGGAGCTGTTTTTT
TRBJ1-5 - TRBV4-1 15 - CASSQDDSSNQPQHF TGCGCCAGCAGCCAAGATGATAGTAGCAATCAGCCCCAGCATTTT
TRBJ2-5 - TRBV7-8 13 - CASSSGLQETQYF TGTGCCAGCAGCTCTGGCCTGCAAGAGACCCAGTACTTC